The entry below gives a single TCR beta chain sequence along with its context. What it recognizes is unknown. Naive CD8 cells were CD45RO-negative, positively selected for CCR7, excluding terminally differentiated effector memory CD45RA+ cells. Germline-derived CDR1 and CDR2 are MDHEN and SYDVKM. The CDR3 covers 17 residues. After removal of 4 bases from V and 6 bases from J, the junction contained 10 bases not matched to a gene. This specimen belongs to a study of shared clonotypes between healthy human individuals. Study conclusions and caveats: Clonotype sharing among donors was thought likely to change with sequencing depth. Sharing across a handful of donors was seen in about 5% of naive CD4 clonotypes.

The table came from immunoSEQ multiplex PCR; TCRdb's copy has only in-frame clones and leaves some out. The sample lists some 2 million clones, just under 95% seen once, with about 1.1% in the top ten. The sequence came from a man younger than 30 in good health. The chain has TRBV28 and TRBJ1-5, with TRBD1 matching 12 bases. The sample consisted of naive CD8+ T cells sorted from blood. CDR3 nucleotides: TGTGCCAGCAGTTCCCGCCTGGGGACAGGGGGCCGTCAGCCCCAGCATTTT. Translated, it gives CASSSRLGTGGRQPQHF.